These 31 T cell receptor beta chains share one sample of origin, sequenced in a study of T cell responses to AZD1222 COVID-19 vaccine. This table comes from immunoSEQ multiplex PCR, and its TCRdb copy is limited to in-frame clones, with some not included. Counted here are about 150,000 clones, around 93% occurring once; the ten biggest clones make up approximately 4%. Source: peripheral blood, taken on day 0 of AZD1222 vaccination. The receptors come from an adult in good health.

The chain has TRBV19 and TRBJ1-2; D is unresolved. The V gene's germline CDR1 is LNHDA and CDR2 SQIVND (reference sequence). The V gene lost 4 bases and the J gene lost 9 bases, with 12 bases spanning the gap. The CDR3 runs 12 residues. This CDR3 reads CASSTSGRSYTF. Here the CDR3 DNA reads TGTGCCAGTAGTACTTCTGGAAGAAGCTACACCTTC.

This clone has just one count. This chain links TRBV2 with TRBJ1-2; no clear D gene. Germline V gene sequence: CDR1 SNHLY, CDR2 FYNNEI. Trimming shortened V by 7 bases and J by 0 bases, and 3 bases separated the two germline ends. The length of the CDR3 is 11 residues. The CDR3 DNA follows: TGTGCCAGCACAACTAACTATGGCTACACCTTC. As protein: CASTTNYGYTF.

V is TRBV9 and J is TRBJ2-1, with 9 bases fitting TRBD2. This CDR3 is 15 amino acids long. Germline CDR1 reads SGDLS; CDR2 reads YYNGEE. Losses at the gene ends were 2 bases for V and 5 bases for J; bases not matched to a gene: 5. CDR3 in DNA: TGTGCCAGCAGCGTCGGCGGGAGGGGTGACAATGAGCAGTTCTTC. It translates to CASSVGGRGDNEQFF.

This clone has a single count. V is TRBV10-3 and J is TRBJ2-2, with D perhaps TRBD1 (6 bases). CDR1 is ENHRY, CDR2 SYGVKD, per germline. This CDR3 spans 15 amino acids. Trimming pared 8 bases from V and 6 bases from J, leaving 19 bases between. The CDR3 DNA follows: TGTGCCATCGGCGGAATAGGGGGTATTGCCGGGGAGCTGTTTTTT. Translation: CAIGGIGGIAGELFF.

The V call is TRBV28, the J call TRBJ2-2, with a weak D call TRBD1 (6 bases). CDR3 length equals 16 residues. Germline V gene data show CDR1 as MDHEN and CDR2 as SYDVKM. Trimming took off 7 bases at V and 5 bases at J, with 20 bases between the two ends. The CDR3 is CASTGFWQGSTGELFF. The CDR3 DNA follows: TGTGCCAGCACCGGGTTTTGGCAGGGGAGTACCGGGGAGCTGTTTTTT.

The chain is built from TRBV5-1 and TRBJ1-1, with D uncertain. Germline V gene lookup returns CDR1 SGHRS and CDR2 YFSETQ. V lost 0 bases to trimming and J lost 1 base, with 10 bases between them. The CDR3 runs 15 residues. The CDR3 DNA follows: TGCGCCAGCAGCTTGGGTGGCAGGAAGAACACTGAAGCTTTCTTT. As protein: CASSLGGRKNTEAFF. The full variable domain, completed using reference TRBV5-1 and TRBJ1-1, is KAGVTQTPRYLIKTRGQQVTLSCSPISGHRSVSWYQQTPGQGLQFLFEYFSETQRNKGNFPGRFSGRQFSNSRSEMNVSTLELGDSALYLCASSLGGRKNTEAFFGQGTRLTVV.

V is TRBV9 and J is TRBJ1-2; D perhaps matches TRBD1 (6 bases). The length of the CDR3 is 16 residues. Germline CDR1 is SGDLS and CDR2 is YYNGEE. V lost 4 bases to trimming and J lost 2 bases, with 18 bases between them. The CDR3: CASSPPTGLANYGYTF. The CDR3 DNA follows: TGTGCCAGCAGCCCCCCGACAGGTCTGGCCAACTATGGCTACACCTTC.

The V call is TRBV9, the J call TRBJ1-6; TRBD1 is a possible D gene (6 bases). CDR3 length: 24 amino acids. Between the trimmed V and J ends, which lost 0 bases and 0 bases, there was a span of 31 bases. Germline CDR1 reads SGDLS; CDR2 reads YYNGEE. For the CDR3, the DNA is TGTGCCAGCAGCGTAGAAGGACGCCCACCGGTTCAGGGGCCCTCGAGCTCCTATAATTCACCCCTCCACTTT. Residues: CASSVEGRPPVQGPSSSYNSPLHF.

A few counts support this clone. The sample carries other DNA sequences with the same CDR3. V is TRBV30 and J is TRBJ1-6, with unresolved D. Per germline, CDR1 GTSNPN and CDR2 SVGIG (reference sequence). Trimming took 4 bases from V and 3 from J, leaving 7 bases between them. This CDR3 is 13 amino acids long. CDR3 region: CAWTGSYNSPLHF. CDR3 nucleotide sequence: TGTGCCTGGACTGGGAGCTATAATTCACCCCTCCACTTT.

J is TRBJ2-7 and V is TRBV6-1, with D perhaps matching TRBD1 (6 bases). The germline V gene encodes CDR1 MNHNS and CDR2 SASEGT. V shed 3 bases and J shed 4 bases, with 10 bases lying between them. The CDR3 runs to 13 residues. The DNA of the CDR3 is TGTGCCAGCAGTGAGTACAGGGCTTACGAGCAGTACTTC. It is translated as CASSEYRAYEQYF.

This chain joins TRBV29-1 and TRBJ2-7; D might be TRBD1 (6 bases). V gave up 6 bases and J gave up 7 bases, with 16 bases separating them. Germline CDR1 reads SQVTM; CDR2 reads ANQGSEA. The CDR3 is made up of 12 amino acids. CDR3 nucleotide sequence: TGCAGCGTCCAAACAGGGACGGGAGAGCAGTACTTC. Amino acids: CSVQTGTGEQYF.

The V gene is TRBV6-5, the J gene TRBJ1-2; D unresolved. The ends were cut back, 1 base at V and 6 bases at J, with 12 bases in the middle. Germline V lookup: CDR1 MNHEY, CDR2 SVGAGI. The CDR3 is 14 amino acids. The CDR3 reads CASSYLDQEDGYTF. DNA of the CDR3: TGTGCCAGCAGTTACTTAGACCAGGAAGATGGCTACACCTTC.

The rearrangement links TRBV6-1 to TRBJ2-2, with 11 bases lining up with TRBD1. After removal of 0 bases from V and 6 bases from J, the junction contained 3 bases not matched to a gene. This CDR3 contains 16 residues. Germline V CDR1 and CDR2: MNHNS, SASEGT. CDR3 residues: CASSEAGTGGAGELFF. CDR3 bases: TGTGCCAGCAGTGAAGCAGGGACAGGGGGGGCCGGGGAGCTGTTTTTT.

The CDR3 loop reads CASSEGGLLAGGPRTDTQYF. The CDR3, as DNA: TGTGCCAGCAGTGAAGGAGGGCTACTAGCGGGAGGGCCAAGGACAGATACGCAGTATTTT. The chain carries TRBV6-1 and TRBJ2-3, with 13 bases identical to TRBD2. The length of the CDR3 is 20 residues. V lost 1 base, J lost 3 bases, and 13 bases stayed unmatched. Per germline, CDR1 MNHNS and CDR2 SASEGT.

The chain links TRBV27 to TRBJ2-1; 13 positions agree with TRBD2. Trimming took 5 bases from V and 9 from J; bases not matched to a gene: 7. This CDR3 comprises 15 residues. In germline, CDR1 is MNHEY, CDR2 SMNVEV (reference sequence). The CDR3 reads CASSQGLAGRGEQFF. The CDR3 DNA follows: TGTGCCAGCAGTCAGGGACTAGCGGGGAGGGGTGAGCAGTTCTTC.

This chain links TRBV12-3 or TRBV12-4 with TRBJ1-1; D may be TRBD1 (5 bases). The CDR3 has 13 residues. V was pared by 3 bases and J by 12 bases, with 17 bases between. Here the CDR3 reads CASSLGEEEKTFF. DNA for the CDR3: TGTGCCAGCAGTTTGGGGGAAGAGGAAAAAACTTTCTTT.

The chain employs TRBV6-5 and TRBJ2-7; 10 positions match TRBD1. CDR1 and CDR2 (germline): MNHEY, SVGAGI. The trim removed 2 bases at V and 6 bases at J, leaving 7 bases unmatched. The CDR3 has 15 amino acids. CDR3 bases: TGTGCCAGCAGTTACCGGGGGACAGGGGCATCCGAGCAGTACTTC. Translation gives CASSYRGTGASEQYF.

As for this clone: The junction departs from germline at one end; a sequencing error may be responsible. The V and J genes are TRBV7-9 and TRBJ2-7, with D tentatively TRBD2 (6 bases). The CDR3 sequence is 16 residues long. CDR1 and CDR2 from the germline V gene are SEHNR and FQNEAQ (reference sequence). Here the CDR3 reads CASSLANRQTSYEQYF. The CDR3 DNA follows: TGTGCCAGCAGCCTAGCGAACCGACAGACCTCCTACGAGCAGTACTTC.

The CDR3 DNA reads TGTGCCAGCAGACCGACAGGGGGCAGAGAAAAACTGTTTTTT. Its translation: CASRPTGGREKLFF. The rearrangement uses TRBV28 and TRBJ1-4; 10 positions match TRBD1. The CDR3 length is 14 residues. J gave up 8 bases and V 6 bases, and 6 bases lay outside the gene matches. The germline gives CDR1 MDHEN, CDR2 SYDVKM.

V gene TRBV28 combines with J gene TRBJ1-2; D ambiguous. Germline assignment: CDR1 MDHEN and CDR2 SYDVKM. CDR3 length equals 14 residues. V was cut by 3 bases and J by 0 bases, with 8 bases left in between. CDR3 loop: CASSLGVANYGYTF. The CDR3 nucleotides are TGTGCCAGCAGTTTGGGAGTGGCTAACTATGGCTACACCTTC.

The chain couples TRBV6-5 to TRBJ2-7, with D possibly being TRBD2 (5 bases). Trimming removed 10 bases from V and 4 bases from J, with 14 bases in between. The CDR3 sequence is 12 residues long. Germline values: CDR1 MNHEY, CDR2 SVGAGI. This chain's CDR3 is CATTGSGYEQYF. The CDR3 nucleotides are TGTGCCACAACGGGGTCTGGATACGAGCAGTACTTC.

CDR3 sequence: CATSAGLDTGELFF. The CDR3 DNA reads TGTGCCACCAGTGCCGGCCTCGACACCGGGGAGCTGTTTTTT. The gene calls are TRBV24-1 and TRBJ2-2; D is undetermined. This CDR3 has 14 residues. Trimming took 5 bases from V and 3 from J, leaving 9 bases between them. Germline lookup yields CDR1 KGHDR and CDR2 SFDVKD.

The chain has TRBV25-1 and TRBJ2-1; 11 bases map to TRBD2. The J segment lost 0 bases and the V segment lost 2 bases, leaving 3 bases of the junction unmatched. The CDR3 runs to 17 residues. CDR1 and CDR2 (germline): MGHDK, SYGVNS. The CDR3 region has the DNA TGTGCCAGCAGTGAAGGAACTAGCGGGAGCTCCTACAATGAGCAGTTCTTC. Protein sequence: CASSEGTSGSSYNEQFF.

This clone came up a few times. The CDR3 reads CASTSLRTSSINEQYF. The CDR3 nucleotides are TGCGCCAGCACCTCACTTCGGACTAGCTCGATCAACGAGCAGTACTTC. V gene TRBV10-2 combines with J gene TRBJ2-7; 8 bases match TRBD2. CDR1 and CDR2 (germline): WSHSY, SAAADI. The CDR3 contains 16 residues. V lost 7 bases, J lost 5 bases, and 16 bases stayed unmatched.

There are a few counts of this clone. The chain has TRBV9 and TRBJ2-1; TRBD2 agrees at 8 bases. The V gene's germline CDR1 is SGDLS and CDR2 YYNGEE. With V trimmed by 7 bases and J by 0 bases, 6 bases remained unmatched. The CDR3 has 15 residues. CDR3 sequence: CASSSSGGSYNEQFF. In DNA form, the CDR3 reads TGTGCCAGCTCCTCAAGCGGGGGCTCCTACAATGAGCAGTTCTTC.

This rearrangement joins TRBV19 to TRBJ2-7; tentative D call: TRBD1 (5 bases). This CDR3 is built from 15 residues. The V and J ends lost 4 bases and 6 bases respectively, with 19 bases between them. Germline lookup yields CDR1 LNHDA and CDR2 SQIVND (reference sequence). In DNA, the CDR3 is TGTGCCAGTAGTACAGCTAGGGGCAGCCGATCCGAGCAGTACTTC. This sequence encodes CASSTARGSRSEQYF.

The chain combines TRBV27 with TRBJ1-4, with 8 nucleotides matching TRBD1. V gave up 2 bases and J gave up 8 bases; unmatched junction bases: 10. This CDR3 has 16 residues. CDR1 and CDR2 from the germline V gene are MNHEY and SMNVEV (reference sequence). The CDR3 DNA sequence: TGTGCCAGCAGTTTAGGGGGACAGGTCCCTCCCGAAAAACTGTTTTTT. It specifies CASSLGGQVPPEKLFF.

The rearrangement links TRBV6-5 to TRBJ1-2, with D maybe TRBD1 (6 bases). Germline V gene data show CDR1 as MNHEY and CDR2 as SVGAGI. V was shortened by 0 bases and J by 4 bases, with 12 bases between the two germline ends. The CDR3 is made up of 15 amino acids. CDR3 region: CASSYSGGQVYGYTF. The CDR3, as DNA: TGTGCCAGCAGTTACTCCGGGGGGCAGGTCTATGGCTACACCTTC.

The rearrangement uses TRBV28 and TRBJ1-6; the match to TRBD1 covers 8 bases. Germline trimming cut 5 bases from V and 1 base from J; bases unmatched to any gene: 4. CDR1 is MDHEN and CDR2 is SYDVKM in the germline V gene. The CDR3 is made up of 16 amino acids. DNA for the CDR3: TGTGCCAGCAGTCACGGACAGGGATCCTATAATTCACCCCTCCACTTT. As protein: CASSHGQGSYNSPLHF. Looking up the rest from reference TRBV28 and TRBJ1-6 gives the full variable domain: DVKVTQSSRYLVKRTGEKVFLECVQDMDHENMFWYRQDPGLGLRLIYFSYDVKMKEKGDIPEGYSVSREKKERFSLILESASTNQTSMYLCASSHGQGSYNSPLHFGNGTRLTVT.

DNA of the CDR3: TGTGCCACCAGTGAGGCAGCGGGATTTCATCCAGAGACCCAGTACTTC. Protein product: CATSEAAGFHPETQYF. This chain links TRBV24-1 with TRBJ2-5, with TRBD2 matching 7 bases. Germline CDR1 is KGHDR and CDR2 is SFDVKD. This CDR3 region has 16 residues. The ends lost 4 bases at V and 4 bases at J; junction bases unmatched: 11.

The chain recombines TRBV3-1 (or the pseudogene TRBV3-2) with TRBJ1-1; the match to TRBD1 covers 8 bases. Germline V gene lookup returns CDR1 LGHDT and CDR2 YNNKEL (reference sequence). J was trimmed by 7 bases and V by 1 base; bases with no gene match: 5. This CDR3 comprises 14 residues. The CDR3 loop is CASSQAAGGLEAFF. The CDR3 region has the DNA TGTGCCAGCAGCCAAGCCGCAGGGGGCCTTGAAGCTTTCTTT.